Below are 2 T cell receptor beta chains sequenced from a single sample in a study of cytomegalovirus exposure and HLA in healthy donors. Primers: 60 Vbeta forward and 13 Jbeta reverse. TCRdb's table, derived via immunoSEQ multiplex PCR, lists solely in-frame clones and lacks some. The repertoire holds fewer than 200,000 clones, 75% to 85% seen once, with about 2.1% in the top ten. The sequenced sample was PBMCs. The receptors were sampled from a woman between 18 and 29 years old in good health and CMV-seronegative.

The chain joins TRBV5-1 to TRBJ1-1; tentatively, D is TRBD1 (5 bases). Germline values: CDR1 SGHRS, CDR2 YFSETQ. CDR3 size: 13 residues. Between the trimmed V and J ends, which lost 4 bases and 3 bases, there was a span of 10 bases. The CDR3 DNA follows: TGCGCCAGCAGCCCGACAGATCACACTGAAGCTTTCTTT. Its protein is CASSPTDHTEAFF.

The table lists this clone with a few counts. The CDR3 nucleotides read TGTGCCACCCGCGGGAGGACACCTCACTCCTACGAGCAGTACTTC. Protein sequence: CATRGRTPHSYEQYF. This chain uses TRBV27 with TRBJ2-7; 8 bases line up with TRBD2. Germline V gives CDR1 MNHEY, CDR2 SMNVEV (reference sequence). The CDR3 runs to 15 residues. The V segment lost 10 bases and the J segment 0 bases; nucleotides outside the gene matches: 11.